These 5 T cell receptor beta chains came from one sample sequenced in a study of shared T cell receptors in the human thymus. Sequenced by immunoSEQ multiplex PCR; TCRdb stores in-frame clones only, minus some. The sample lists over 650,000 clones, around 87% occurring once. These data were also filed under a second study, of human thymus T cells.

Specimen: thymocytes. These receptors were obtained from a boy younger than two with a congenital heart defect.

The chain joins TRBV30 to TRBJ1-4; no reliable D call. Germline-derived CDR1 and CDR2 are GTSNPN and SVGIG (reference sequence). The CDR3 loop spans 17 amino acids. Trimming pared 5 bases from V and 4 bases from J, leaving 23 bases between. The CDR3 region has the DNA TGTGCCTGGGCTATTAAGCGGGTCGCCCAACTTAATGAAAAACTGTTTTTT. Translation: CAWAIKRVAQLNEKLFF. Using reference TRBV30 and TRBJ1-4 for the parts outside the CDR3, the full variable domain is SQTIHQWPATLVQPVGSPLSLECTVEGTSNPNLYWYRQAAGRGLQLLFYSVGIGQISSEVPQNLSASRPQDRQFILSSKKLLLSDSGFYLCAWAIKRVAQLNEKLFFGSGTQLSVL.

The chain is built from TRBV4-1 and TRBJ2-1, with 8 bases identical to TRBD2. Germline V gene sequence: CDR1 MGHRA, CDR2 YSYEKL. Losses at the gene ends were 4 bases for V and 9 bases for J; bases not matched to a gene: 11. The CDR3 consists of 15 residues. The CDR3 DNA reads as TGCGCCAGCAGCCCAAAGCGGGAGTTTTGGGCTGAGCAGTTCTTC. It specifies CASSPKREFWAEQFF.

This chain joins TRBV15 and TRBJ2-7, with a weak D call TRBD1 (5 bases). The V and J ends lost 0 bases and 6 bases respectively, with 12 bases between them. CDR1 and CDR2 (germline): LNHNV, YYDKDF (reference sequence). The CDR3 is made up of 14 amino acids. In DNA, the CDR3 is TGTGCCACCAGCAGAGACAGGGAACGCCGCGAGCAGTACTTC. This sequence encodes CATSRDRERREQYF.

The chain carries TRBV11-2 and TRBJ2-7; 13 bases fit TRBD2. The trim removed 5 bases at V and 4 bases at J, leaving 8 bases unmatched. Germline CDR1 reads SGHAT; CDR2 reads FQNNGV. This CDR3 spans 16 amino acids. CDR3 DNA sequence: TGTGCCAGCAGCCCGCCTGGACTAGCGGGAGTTTACGAGCAGTACTTC. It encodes CASSPPGLAGVYEQYF.

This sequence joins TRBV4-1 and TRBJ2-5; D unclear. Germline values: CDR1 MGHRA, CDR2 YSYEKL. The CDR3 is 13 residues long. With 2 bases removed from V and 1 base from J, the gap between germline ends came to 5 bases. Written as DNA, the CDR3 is TGCGCCAGCAGCCAACGACTCCAAGAGACCCAGTACTTC. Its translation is CASSQRLQETQYF.